This T cell receptor (beta chain) derives from a study of cytomegalovirus exposure and HLA in healthy donors. Use of 60 Vbeta and 13 Jbeta primers characterized the PCR. The table came from immunoSEQ multiplex PCR; TCRdb's copy has only in-frame clones and leaves some out. Of about 180,000 clones listed, approximately 84% are singletons. Whole-study findings and limits: It was likely that a cluster of highly shared sequence variants was a sequencing artifact. Roughly uniform depth of sequencing across donors was assumed in presence/absence analyses. Per a prior analysis, the majority of TCR beta V segments were productive roughly 87% or roughly 30% of the time.

About this clone: Its target is not known.

CDR1 and CDR2 from the germline V gene are MNHNS and SASEGT. Trimming cost V 7 bases and J 5 bases; bases outside gene matches: 3. This CDR3 has 13 residues. The TCR comes from a girl aged 5 to 17 in good health and CMV-seropositive. Specimen: PBMCs. This chain uses TRBV6-1 with TRBJ2-5, with 11 bases fitting TRBD1. CDR3 sequence reads: CASIRDRGETQYF. In DNA form, the CDR3 reads TGTGCCAGCATTAGGGACAGGGGGGAGACCCAGTACTTC.